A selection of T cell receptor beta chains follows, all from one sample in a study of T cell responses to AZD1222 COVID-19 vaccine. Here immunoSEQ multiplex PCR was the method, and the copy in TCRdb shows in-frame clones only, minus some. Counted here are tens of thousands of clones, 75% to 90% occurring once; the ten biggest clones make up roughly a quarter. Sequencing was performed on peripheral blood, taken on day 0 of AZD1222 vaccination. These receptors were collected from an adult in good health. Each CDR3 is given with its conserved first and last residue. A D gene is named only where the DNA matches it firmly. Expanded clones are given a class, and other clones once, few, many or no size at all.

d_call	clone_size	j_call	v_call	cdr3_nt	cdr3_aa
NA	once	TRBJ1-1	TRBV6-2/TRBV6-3	TGTGCCAGCAGTAATGGGATGTCTGGGAGGGGATCCCGGAGCACTGAAGCTTTCTTT	CASSNGMSGRGSRSTEAFF
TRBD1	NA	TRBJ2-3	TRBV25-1	TGTGCCAGCAGCCAAGGACAGGGTCTCACAGATACGCAGTATTTT	CASSQGQGLTDTQYF
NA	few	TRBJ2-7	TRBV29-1	TGCAGCGTTGGACAGGCGATATACGAGCAGTACTTC	CSVGQAIYEQYF
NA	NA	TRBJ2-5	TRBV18	TGTGCCAGCTCAACCTCCCAAGAGACCCAGTACTTC	CASSTSQETQYF
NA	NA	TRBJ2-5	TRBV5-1	TGCGCCAGCAGCCCTTGGGGGCGCGTCGATGAGACCCAGTACTTC	CASSPWGRVDETQYF
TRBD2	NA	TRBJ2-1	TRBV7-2	TGTGCCAGCAGCTTAGTAGCGGGAGGCTTCTCCAATGAGCAGTTCTTC	CASSLVAGGFSNEQFF
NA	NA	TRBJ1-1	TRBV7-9	TGTGCCAGCAGCTGGAATCAGGGATACACTGAAGCTTTCTTT	CASSWNQGYTEAFF
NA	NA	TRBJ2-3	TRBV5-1	TGCGCCAGCAGCTTGGCCAGGAGGGGAAGGGACACAGATACGCAGTATTTT	CASSLARRGRDTDTQYF
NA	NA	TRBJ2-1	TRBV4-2	TGTGCCAGCAGCCAATCTATCGAGGACCCGCAGTTCTTC	CASSQSIEDPQFF
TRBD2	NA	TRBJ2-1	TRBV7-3	TGTGCCAGCAGCCTACAGACTAGCGGCCCGAATGAGCAGTTCTTC	CASSLQTSGPNEQFF
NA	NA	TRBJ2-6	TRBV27	TGTGCCAGCAGTTCGGCCTTTATCACTGGGGCCAACGTCCTGACTTTC	CASSSAFITGANVLTF
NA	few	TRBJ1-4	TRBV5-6	TGTGCCAGCAGCTCGCGGGGGATTAACGGAGGTGAAAAACTGTTTTTT	CASSSRGINGGEKLFF
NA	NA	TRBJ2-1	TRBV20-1	TGCAGTGCTAGTAATCGAGGCTCTTACTCCTACAATGAGCAGTTCTTC	CSASNRGSYSYNEQFF
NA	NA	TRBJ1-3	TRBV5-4	TGTGCCAGCAGCTTAGCCGGGACGGCGGGGGGAAACACCATATATTTT	CASSLAGTAGGNTIYF
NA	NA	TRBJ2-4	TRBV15	TGTGCCACCAGCAGAGCGGGGGGCGATGGCTTACGTAACATTCAGTACTTC	CATSRAGGDGLRNIQYF
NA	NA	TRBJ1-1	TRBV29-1	TGCAGCGCCGGGGACACTGAAGCTTTCTTT	CSAGDTEAFF
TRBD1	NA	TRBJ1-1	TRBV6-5	TGTGCCAGCAAGGGACAGAGGAACACTGAAGCTTTCTTT	CASKGQRNTEAFF
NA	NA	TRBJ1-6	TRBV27	TGTGCCAGCAGCCTTCATCCTTCGGCCCCTAATTCACCCCTCCACTTT	CASSLHPSAPNSPLHF
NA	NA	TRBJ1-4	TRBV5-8	TGTGCCAGCCGCATAGTGGGCGCAACTAATGAAAAACTGTTTTTT	CASRIVGATNEKLFF
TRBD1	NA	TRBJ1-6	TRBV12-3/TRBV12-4	TGTGCCAGCAGGGGACAGGGGGATTCACCCCTCCACTTT	CASRGQGDSPLHF
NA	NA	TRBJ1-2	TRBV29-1	TGCAGCGTTGAAGGTAGCTATGGCTACACCTTC	CSVEGSYGYTF
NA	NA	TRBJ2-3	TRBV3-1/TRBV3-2	TGTGCCAGCAGCCGCGGTCTGGCCACAGATACGCAGTATTTT	CASSRGLATDTQYF
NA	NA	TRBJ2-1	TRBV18	TGTGCCAGCTCACCGTCCGCGGTAACCTACAATGAGCAGTTCTTC	CASSPSAVTYNEQFF
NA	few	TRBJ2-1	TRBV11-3	TGTGCCAGCAGCCCGAGCTCCTACAATGAGCAGTTCTTC	CASSPSSYNEQFF
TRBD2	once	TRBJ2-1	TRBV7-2	TGTGCCAGCAGCAACAGACTAGCGGGAGATCTTGAGCAGTTCTTC	CASSNRLAGDLEQFF
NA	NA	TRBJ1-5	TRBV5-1	TGCGCCAGCAGCTTGCAGCCAGGGGATCAGCCCCAGCATTTT	CASSLQPGDQPQHF
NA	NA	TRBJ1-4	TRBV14	TGTGCCAGCAGCCATGGAGAAAAACTGTTTTTT	CASSHGEKLFF
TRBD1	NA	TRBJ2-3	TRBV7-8	TGTGCCAGCAGCTTCTATTACCGACAGGGGGGGAACACAGATACGCAGTATTTT	CASSFYYRQGGNTDTQYF
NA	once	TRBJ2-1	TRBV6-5	TGTGCCAGCAGTCCCCTGGGGGGACATGAGCAGTTCTTC	CASSPLGGHEQFF
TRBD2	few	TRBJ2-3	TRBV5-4	TGTGCCAGCAGCTTTGCGGGAGGGGGGGCAGATACGCAGTATTTT	CASSFAGGGADTQYF
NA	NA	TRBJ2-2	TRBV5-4	TGTGCCAGCAGCTTCCAGACCACCGGGGAGCTGTTTTTT	CASSFQTTGELFF
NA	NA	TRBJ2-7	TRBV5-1	TGCGCCAGCAGCTTGTCAGGGGAAAGGGAGTACTTC	CASSLSGEREYF
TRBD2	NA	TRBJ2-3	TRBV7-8	TGTGCCAGCAGCCTACAGACTAGCGGGAGTTCAGATACGCAGTATTTT	CASSLQTSGSSDTQYF
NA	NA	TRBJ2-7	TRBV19	TGTGCCAGTAGTCAATCGGCGTACGAGCAGTACTTC	CASSQSAYEQYF
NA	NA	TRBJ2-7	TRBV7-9	TGTGCCAGCAGCTTAGCCGGGTCCACCTACGAGCAGTACTTC	CASSLAGSTYEQYF
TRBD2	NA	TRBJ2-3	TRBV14	TGTGCCAGCAGCCTCCTCGGGACTAGCGGGGCAGATACGCAGTATTTT	CASSLLGTSGADTQYF
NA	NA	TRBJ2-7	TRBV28	TGTGCCAGCAGTTTCCAGGGCGGCTACGAGCAGTACTTC	CASSFQGGYEQYF
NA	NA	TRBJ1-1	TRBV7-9	TGTGCCAGCAGCTTAGAAGGGAACATTGGGACTGAAGCTTTCTTT	CASSLEGNIGTEAFF
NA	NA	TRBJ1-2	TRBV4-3	TGCGCCAGCAGCCAAGGAACCACTGGCGACTATGGCTACACCTTC	CASSQGTTGDYGYTF
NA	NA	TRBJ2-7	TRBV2	TGTGCCAGCAGTTCAGGTAGTCGGGAGTACTTC	CASSSGSREYF
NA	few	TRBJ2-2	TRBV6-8	TGTGCCAGCAGCCTCAGGGTGACGGGCACCGGGGAGCTGTTTTTT	CASSLRVTGTGELFF
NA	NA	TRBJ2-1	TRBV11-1	TGTGCCAGCAGCCAAAAGGTTGTACACAATGAGCAGTTCTTC	CASSQKVVHNEQFF
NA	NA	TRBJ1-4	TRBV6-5	TGTGCCAGCAGTCGGGACGATGAGGAAAAACTGTTTTTT	CASSRDDEEKLFF
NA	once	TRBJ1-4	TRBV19	TGTGCCAGTAGTATAGCGGCTGAAAAACTGTTTTTT	CASSIAAEKLFF
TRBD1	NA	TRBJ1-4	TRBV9	TGTGCCAGCAGTTTCAGGGGGCAAGATGAAAAACTGTTTTTT	CASSFRGQDEKLFF
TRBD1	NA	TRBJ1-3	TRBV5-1	TGCGCCAGCAGCTCGACAGGGAGCTCTGGAAACACCATATATTTT	CASSSTGSSGNTIYF
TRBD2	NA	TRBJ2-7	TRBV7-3	TGTGCCAGCAGCTTTTCTAGCGGGACGACCTACGAGCAGTACTTC	CASSFSSGTTYEQYF
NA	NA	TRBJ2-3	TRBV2	TGTGCCAGCAGGAGGGGGACTCCCAGGGGAGATACGCAGTATTTT	CASRRGTPRGDTQYF
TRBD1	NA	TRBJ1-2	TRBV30	TGTGCCTGGAGCGGGACAGGAGACTATGGCTACACCTTC	CAWSGTGDYGYTF
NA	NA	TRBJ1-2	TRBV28	TGTGCCAGCAGTTTACCTCAGGTCCCCTATGGCTACACCTTC	CASSLPQVPYGYTF